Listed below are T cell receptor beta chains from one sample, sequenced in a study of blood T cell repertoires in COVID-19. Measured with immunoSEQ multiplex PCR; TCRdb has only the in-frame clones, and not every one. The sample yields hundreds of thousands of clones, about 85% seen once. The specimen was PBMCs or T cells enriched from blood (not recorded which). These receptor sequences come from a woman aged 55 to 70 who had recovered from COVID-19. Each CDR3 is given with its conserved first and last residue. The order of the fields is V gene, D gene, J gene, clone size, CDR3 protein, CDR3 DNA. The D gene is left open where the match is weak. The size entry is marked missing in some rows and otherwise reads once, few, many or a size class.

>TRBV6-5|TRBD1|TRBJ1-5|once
CASSTGDNQPQHF
TGTGCCAGCAGTACAGGGGACAATCAGCCCCAGCATTTT
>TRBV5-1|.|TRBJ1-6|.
CASSPGLENSPLHF
TGCGCCAGCAGCCCGGGACTCGAAAATTCACCCCTCCACTTT
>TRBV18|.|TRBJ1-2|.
CASSPQSGDPYGYTF
TGTGCCAGCTCACCTCAATCGGGTGACCCCTATGGCTACACCTTC
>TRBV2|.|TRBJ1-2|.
CASSEAQGRYGYTF
TGTGCCAGCAGTGAAGCGCAGGGCCGCTATGGCTACACCTTC
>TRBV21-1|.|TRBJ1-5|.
CASARDRRNQPQHF
TGTGCCAGCGCCCGGGACAGGCGCAATCAGCCCCAGCATTTT
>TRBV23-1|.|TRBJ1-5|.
CAWTENQPQHF
TGCGCCTGGACAGAAAATCAGCCCCAGCATTTT
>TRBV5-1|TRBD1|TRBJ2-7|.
CASSQGQGAFQYF
TGCGCCAGCAGCCAGGGACAGGGGGCTTTTCAGTACTTC
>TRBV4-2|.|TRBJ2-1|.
CASSHLGGGYNEQFF
TGTGCCAGCAGCCACCTAGGGGGGGGATACAATGAGCAGTTCTTC
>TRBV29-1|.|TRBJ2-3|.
CSVESGPRTDTQYF
TGCAGCGTTGAATCAGGGCCCCGCACAGATACGCAGTATTTT
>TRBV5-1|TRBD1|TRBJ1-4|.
CASSLTGGRTNEKLFF
TGCGCCAGCAGCCTTACAGGGGGCAGGACTAATGAAAAACTGTTTTTT
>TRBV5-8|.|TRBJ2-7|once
CASSLPPGGLYEQYF
TGTGCCAGCAGCCTCCCCCCGGGGGGCCTTTACGAGCAGTACTTC
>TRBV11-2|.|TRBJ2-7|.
CASSLSRGGGYEQYF
TGTGCCAGCAGCTTATCACGAGGGGGGGGTTACGAGCAGTACTTC
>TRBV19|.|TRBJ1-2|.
CASNERWASTRAHGYTF
TGTGCCAGTAACGAACGATGGGCCTCGACGAGGGCCCATGGCTACACCTTC
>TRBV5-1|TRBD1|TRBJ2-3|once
CASSPGQAEDTQYF
TGCGCCAGCAGCCCGGGACAGGCGGAGGATACGCAGTATTTT
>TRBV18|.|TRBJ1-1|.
CASSPPGRYSEAFF
TGTGCCAGCTCACCACCGGGCAGGTACAGTGAAGCTTTCTTT
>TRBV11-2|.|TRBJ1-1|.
CASSAVGKAEAFF
TGTGCCAGCAGCGCCGTGGGCAAAGCTGAAGCTTTCTTT
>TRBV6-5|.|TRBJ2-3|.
CASTVTGTDTQYF
TGTGCCAGCACCGTGACAGGCACAGATACGCAGTATTTT
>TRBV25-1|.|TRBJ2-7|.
CASRVGGEQYF
TGTGCCAGCAGAGTCGGAGGCGAGCAGTACTTC
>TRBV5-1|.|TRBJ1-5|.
CASSPDGSGAQPQHF
TGCGCCAGCAGCCCGGACGGGAGCGGAGCCCAGCCCCAGCATTTT
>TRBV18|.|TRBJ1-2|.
CASSPRGSDGYTF
TGTGCCAGCTCCCCCCGGGGATCGGATGGCTACACCTTC
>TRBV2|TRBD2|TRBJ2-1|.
CASTRPRGAGGLEQFF
TGTGCCAGCACGAGACCTCGAGGAGCGGGGGGGCTTGAGCAGTTCTTC
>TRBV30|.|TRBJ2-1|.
CAWTPLWRDDYNEQFF
TGTGCCTGGACCCCCCTTTGGAGGGATGACTACAATGAGCAGTTCTTC
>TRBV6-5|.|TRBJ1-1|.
CASSYSATNTEAFF
TGTGCCAGCAGTTACTCGGCGACTAACACTGAAGCTTTCTTT
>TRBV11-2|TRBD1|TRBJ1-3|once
CASSLDPGGFGNTIYF
TGTGCCAGCAGCTTAGATCCAGGGGGCTTTGGAAACACCATATATTTT
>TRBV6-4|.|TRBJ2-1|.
CASSDSRRASVNEQFF
TGTGCCAGCAGTGACTCGCGGAGGGCGAGTGTCAATGAGCAGTTCTTC
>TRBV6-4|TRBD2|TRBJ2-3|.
CASSASGGMGTQYF
TGTGCCAGCAGTGCTAGCGGGGGCATGGGTACGCAGTATTTT
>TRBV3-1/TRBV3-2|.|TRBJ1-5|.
CASSQDINQPQHF
TGTGCCAGCAGCCAAGACATTAATCAGCCCCAGCATTTT
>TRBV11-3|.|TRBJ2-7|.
CASSLVVDPRAYEQYF
TGTGCCAGCAGCTTAGTTGTCGACCCCCGGGCCTACGAGCAGTACTTC
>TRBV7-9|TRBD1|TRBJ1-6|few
CASRRTGALKGFSPLHF
TGTGCCAGCAGGAGGACAGGGGCTTTGAAAGGGTTTTCACCCCTCCACTTT
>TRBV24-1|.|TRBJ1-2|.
CATSDPSRGGGYTF
TGTGCCACCAGTGATCCAAGTCGGGGTGGTGGCTACACCTTC
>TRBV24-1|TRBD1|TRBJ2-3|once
CATSDSLQGVGSTDTQYF
TGTGCCACCAGTGATTCGTTACAGGGGGTAGGTTCCACAGATACGCAGTATTTT
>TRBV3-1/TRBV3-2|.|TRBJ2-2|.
CASRHLHRFTGELFF
TGTGCCAGCAGACACCTTCACAGGTTTACCGGGGAGCTGTTTTTT
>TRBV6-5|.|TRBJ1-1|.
CASSYRRDTEAFF
TGTGCCAGCAGCTACCGGCGGGACACTGAAGCTTTCTTT
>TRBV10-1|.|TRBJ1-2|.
CASSGLSDNGNYGYTF
TGCGCCAGCAGTGGCTTATCGGACAACGGGAACTATGGCTACACCTTC
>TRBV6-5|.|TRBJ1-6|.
CASSSSYLAYNSPLHF
TGTGCCAGCAGTTCCTCGTATCTCGCCTATAATTCACCCCTCCACTTT
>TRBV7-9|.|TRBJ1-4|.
CASSQGQGFSEKLFF
TGTGCCAGCAGCCAGGGGCAGGGTTTTAGTGAAAAACTGTTTTTT
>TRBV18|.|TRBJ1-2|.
CASSPGLDSFYTF
TGTGCCAGCTCACCAGGCCTCGACAGCTTCTACACCTTC
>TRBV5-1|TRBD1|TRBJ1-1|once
CASSLEGAGTEAFF
TGCGCCAGCAGCTTAGAGGGGGCCGGCACTGAAGCTTTCTTT
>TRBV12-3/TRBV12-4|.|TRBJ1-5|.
CASGPQGNQPQHF
TGTGCCAGCGGGCCCCAGGGAAATCAGCCCCAGCATTTT
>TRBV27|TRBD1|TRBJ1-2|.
CASSSLGQGREGYTF
TGTGCCAGCAGTTCTTTGGGACAGGGAAGAGAGGGCTACACCTTC
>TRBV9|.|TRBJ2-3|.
CASSVRGSTDTQYF
TGTGCCAGCAGCGTAAGGGGAAGCACAGATACGCAGTATTTT
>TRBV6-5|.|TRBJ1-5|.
CASSYQIGRGKQPQHF
TGTGCCAGCAGTTACCAGATAGGGAGAGGGAAGCAGCCCCAGCATTTT
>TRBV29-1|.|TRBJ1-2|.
CSALTDNYGYTF
TGCAGCGCCCTGACAGATAACTATGGCTACACCTTC
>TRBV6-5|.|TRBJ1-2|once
CASTRGTTNYGYTF
TGTGCCAGCACTAGGGGGACAACAAACTATGGCTACACCTTC
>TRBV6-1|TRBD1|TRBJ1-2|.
CASSAGDRKFVPGGYTF
TGTGCCAGCAGTGCGGGGGACAGGAAATTTGTGCCAGGGGGCTACACCTTC
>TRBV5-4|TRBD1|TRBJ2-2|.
CASGTVNTGELFF
TGTGCCAGCGGGACAGTGAACACCGGGGAGCTGTTTTTT
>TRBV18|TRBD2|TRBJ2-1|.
CASSPGLAGRNEQFF
TGTGCCAGCTCACCTGGACTAGCGGGGAGGAATGAGCAGTTCTTC
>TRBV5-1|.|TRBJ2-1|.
CASSLGGGFSVNEQFF
TGCGCCAGCAGCTTGGGTGGCGGCTTTTCTGTCAATGAGCAGTTCTTC
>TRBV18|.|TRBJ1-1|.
CASSLRGNTEAFF
TGTGCCAGCTCGTTACGGGGGAACACTGAAGCTTTCTTT
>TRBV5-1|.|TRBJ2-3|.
CASSSLTGNTDTQYF
TGCGCCAGCAGCTCCCTAACGGGGAACACAGATACGCAGTATTTT
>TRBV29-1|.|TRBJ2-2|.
CSVASQGGELFF
TGCAGCGTTGCCTCTCAGGGCGGGGAGCTGTTTTTT